These 4 T cell receptor beta chains originate from one sample sequenced in a study of T cell changes during pregnancy in multiple sclerosis. Profiling relied on immunoSEQ multiplex PCR, and the TCRdb table lists in-frame clones only, not all of them. The sample carries roughly 59,000 clones, roughly 89% recorded once. The specimen comprised peripheral blood, sampled in the third trimester of pregnancy. These TCRs come from a female donor in good health, enrolled as a control in a pregnancy study.

This chain uses TRBV18 with TRBJ1-1, with 10 bases aligning to TRBD1. CDR1 is KGHSH, CDR2 LQKENI, per germline. CDR3 length: 16 amino acids. Trimming took 3 bases from V and 2 from J; bases not matched to a gene: 6. The CDR3 spells CASSPGTGVRNTEAFF. Written as DNA, the CDR3 is TGTGCCAGCTCACCGGGGACAGGGGTAAGAAACACTGAAGCTTTCTTT.

As to this clone: The same CDR3 can be traced to other DNA sequences in this sample. V gene TRBV6-5 combines with J gene TRBJ1-1, with TRBD1 as a possible D gene (5 bases). The germline CDR1 and CDR2 sequences are MNHEY and SVGAGI. The V end was cut by 2 bases, the J end by 8 bases, with 9 bases between. This CDR3 region has 12 residues. CDR3 in DNA: TGTGCCAGCAGTTACCGGGGGGGGGAAGCTTTCTTT. As protein: CASSYRGGEAFF.

The chain combines TRBV5-1 with TRBJ2-1, with no clear D. Trimming removed 3 bases at V and 7 bases at J, with 17 bases between. Germline V gives CDR1 SGHRS, CDR2 YFSETQ. CDR3 length: 15 residues. CDR3 sequence (DNA): TGCGCCAGCAGCTCCCAAACGCCGGGTGCAAATGAGCAGTTCTTC. Its protein product is CASSSQTPGANEQFF.

The chain uses TRBV5-4 and TRBJ2-2; 10 nucleotides line up with TRBD2. Germline V gene lookup returns CDR1 SGHNT and CDR2 YYREEE (reference sequence). The trim removed 1 base at V and 4 bases at J, leaving 4 bases unmatched. CDR3 length: 16 amino acids. CDR3 sequence: CASSLRSGGGTGELFF. Here the CDR3 DNA reads TGTGCCAGCAGCTTGAGGAGCGGGGGGGGCACCGGGGAGCTGTTTTTT.